This T cell receptor (beta chain) was sequenced in a study of response to subunit inactivated influenza vaccine. Regarding the study as a whole: Each seasonal influenza vaccination, the authors suggested, recruits few new T cells.

Germline CDR1 reads SGHTA; CDR2 reads FQGNSA. V was clipped by 8 bases and J by 2 bases, with 12 bases between them. The CDR3 totals 13 residues. On this clonotype: Its antigen is undetermined.

TCRdb processed the RT-PCR reads anew with MiXCR; each CDR3 protein has one entry. The sample yields 650,000 to 850,000 distinct CDR3 sequences, approximately 15% seen once. The chain couples TRBV7-2 to TRBJ2-5; tentatively, D is TRBD1 (5 bases). The sample was PBMCs from blood, taken around 14 days before vaccination. This sequence was found in a man in his forties or fifties who received an inactivated influenza vaccine. CDR3 protein: CASGRQTQETQYF. DNA for the CDR3: TGTGCCAGCGGCCGACAGACACAAGAGACCCAGTACTTC.